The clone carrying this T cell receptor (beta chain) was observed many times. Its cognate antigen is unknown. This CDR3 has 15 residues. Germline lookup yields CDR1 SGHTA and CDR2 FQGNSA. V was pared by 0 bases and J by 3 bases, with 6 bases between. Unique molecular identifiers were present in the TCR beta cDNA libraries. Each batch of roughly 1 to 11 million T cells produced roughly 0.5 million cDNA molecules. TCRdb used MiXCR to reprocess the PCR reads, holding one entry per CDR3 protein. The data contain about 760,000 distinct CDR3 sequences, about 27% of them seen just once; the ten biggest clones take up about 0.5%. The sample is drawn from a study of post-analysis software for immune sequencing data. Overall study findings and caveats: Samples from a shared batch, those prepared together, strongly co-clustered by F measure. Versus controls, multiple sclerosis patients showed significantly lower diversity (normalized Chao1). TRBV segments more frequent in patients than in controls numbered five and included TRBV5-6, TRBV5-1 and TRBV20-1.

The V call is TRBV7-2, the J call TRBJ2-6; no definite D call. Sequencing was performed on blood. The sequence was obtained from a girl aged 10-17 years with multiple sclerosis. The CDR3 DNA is TGTGCCAGCAGCTTAGCGGGTCTTGGGGCCAACGTCCTGACTTTC. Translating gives CASSLAGLGANVLTF.